This T cell receptor beta chain is drawn from a study of blood T cells in healthy people across ages. This clonotype was observed a few times. The ends were cut back, 2 bases at V and 9 bases at J, with 19 bases in the middle. The germline V gene encodes CDR1 ENHRY and CDR2 SYGVKD. This CDR3 is 15 amino acids long. Primers used in a second PCR of roughly 6 to 11 cycles were a sample-barcoded 5' primer and a J-beta primer mix. TCRdb ran MiXCR on the 5' RACE reads and lists one entry per CDR3 protein. The repertoire holds roughly 860,000 distinct CDR3 sequences, with about 62% as singletons. Caucasian, healthy and from Russia, the donors were aged between roughly 6 and 95.

The chain couples TRBV10-3 to TRBJ2-5; D is possibly TRBD2 (6 bases). Sequencing input: blood. This clonotype was obtained from a young man in good health. Written as DNA, the CDR3 is TGTGCCATCAGTGAGGCGGGACTGAACACCAAGGCCCAGTACTTC. This gives the protein CAISEAGLNTKAQYF.